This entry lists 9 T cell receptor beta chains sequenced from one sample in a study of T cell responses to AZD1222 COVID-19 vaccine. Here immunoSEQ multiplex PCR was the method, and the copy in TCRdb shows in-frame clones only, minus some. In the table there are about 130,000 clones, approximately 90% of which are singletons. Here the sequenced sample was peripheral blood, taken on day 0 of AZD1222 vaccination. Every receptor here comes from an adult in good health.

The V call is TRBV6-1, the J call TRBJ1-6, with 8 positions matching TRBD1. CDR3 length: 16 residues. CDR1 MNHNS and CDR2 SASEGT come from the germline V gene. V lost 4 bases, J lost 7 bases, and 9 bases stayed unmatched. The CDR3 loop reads CASSVPRTGRNSPLHF. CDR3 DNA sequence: TGTGCCAGCAGTGTTCCCCGGACAGGGAGAAATTCACCCCTCCACTTT.

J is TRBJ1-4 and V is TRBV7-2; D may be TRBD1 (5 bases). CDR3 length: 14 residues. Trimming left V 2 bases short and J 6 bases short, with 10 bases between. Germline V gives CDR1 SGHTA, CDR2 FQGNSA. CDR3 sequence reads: CASSLQGGHEKLFF. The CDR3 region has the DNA TGTGCCAGCAGCTTACAGGGCGGCCATGAAAAACTGTTTTTT.

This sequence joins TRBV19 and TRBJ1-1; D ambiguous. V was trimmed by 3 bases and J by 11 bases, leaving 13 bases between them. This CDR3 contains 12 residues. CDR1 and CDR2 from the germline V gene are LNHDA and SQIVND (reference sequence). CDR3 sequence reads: CASSINPGVAFF. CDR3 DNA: TGTGCCAGTAGTATTAATCCTGGGGTGGCTTTCTTT.

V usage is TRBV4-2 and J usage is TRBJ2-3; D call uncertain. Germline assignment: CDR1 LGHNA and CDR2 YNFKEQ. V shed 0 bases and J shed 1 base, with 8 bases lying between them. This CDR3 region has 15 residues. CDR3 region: CASSQDMRGTDTQYF. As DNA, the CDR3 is TGTGCCAGCAGCCAAGATATGAGAGGCACAGATACGCAGTATTTT.

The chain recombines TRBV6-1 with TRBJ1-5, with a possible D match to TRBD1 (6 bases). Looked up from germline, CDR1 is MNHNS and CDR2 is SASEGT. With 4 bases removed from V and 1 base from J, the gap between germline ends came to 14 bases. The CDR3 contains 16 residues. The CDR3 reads CASSATGLGSNQPQHF. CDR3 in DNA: TGTGCCAGCAGTGCTACAGGGTTGGGAAGCAATCAGCCCCAGCATTTT.

The CDR3: CASSELAGRAPDTQYF. As DNA, the CDR3 is TGTGCCAGCAGTGAATTGGCGGGGAGGGCCCCAGATACGCAGTATTTT. This chain connects TRBV2 to TRBJ2-3; 7 bases are shared with TRBD2. V dropped 2 bases and J dropped 4; count of bases not matched to a gene: 9. The CDR3 is made up of 16 amino acids. Germline-derived CDR1 and CDR2 are SNHLY and FYNNEI.

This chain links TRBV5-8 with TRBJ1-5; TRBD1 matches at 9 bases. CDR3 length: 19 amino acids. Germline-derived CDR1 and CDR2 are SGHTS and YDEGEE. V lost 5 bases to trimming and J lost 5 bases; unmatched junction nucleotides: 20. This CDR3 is CASRKRTGDPRNSDQPQHF. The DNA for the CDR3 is TGTGCCAGCAGGAAGAGGACAGGGGACCCCCGGAACTCCGATCAGCCCCAGCATTTT.

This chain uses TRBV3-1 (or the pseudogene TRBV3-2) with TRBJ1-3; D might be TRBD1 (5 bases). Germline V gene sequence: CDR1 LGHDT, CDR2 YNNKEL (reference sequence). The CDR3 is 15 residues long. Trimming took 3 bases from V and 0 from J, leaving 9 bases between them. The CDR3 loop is CASSQGTSSGNTIYF. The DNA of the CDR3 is TGTGCCAGCAGCCAGGGGACTAGCTCTGGAAACACCATATATTTT.

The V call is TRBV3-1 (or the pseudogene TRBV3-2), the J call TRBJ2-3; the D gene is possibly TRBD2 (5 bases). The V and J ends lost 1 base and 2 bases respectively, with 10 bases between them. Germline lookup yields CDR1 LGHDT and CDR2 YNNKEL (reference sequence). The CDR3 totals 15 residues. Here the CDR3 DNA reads TGTGCCAGCAGCCAAGCACTAGAACACACAGATACGCAGTATTTT. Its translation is CASSQALEHTDTQYF.